The 22 T cell receptor beta chains below all came from one sample that was sequenced in a study of T-cell memory formation after mild COVID-19. TCRdb independently ran MiXCR on the 5' RACE reads; one entry per CDR3 protein. The repertoire holds approximately 260,000 distinct CDR3 sequences, with roughly 17% as singletons. The sequenced sample consisted of PBMCs or a T cell subset sorted from them (not recorded which). Receptors were obtained from a young man who had mild COVID-19 (a few samples of this study predate the infection). Cell type and time point are not known.

The chain has TRBV18 and TRBJ1-1, with 8 positions matching TRBD1. The CDR3 totals 16 residues. Looked up from germline, CDR1 is KGHSH and CDR2 is LQKENI. J gave up 5 bases and V 3 bases, and 11 bases lay outside the gene matches. The CDR3 loop reads CASSPGIGQGGTEAFF. CDR3 bases: TGTGCCAGCTCACCGGGTATTGGACAGGGCGGAACTGAAGCTTTCTTT.

The chain uses TRBV5-6 and TRBJ2-1; the D is unclear. This CDR3 is built from 12 residues. V gave up 2 bases and J gave up 7 bases, with 7 bases separating them. Germline V lookup: CDR1 SGHDT, CDR2 YYEEEE. The CDR3 loop reads CASSFYPNEQFF. The DNA of the CDR3 is TGTGCCAGCAGCTTTTACCCTAATGAGCAGTTCTTC.

This clonotype turned up a few times. The chain recombines TRBV20-1 with TRBJ1-5; TRBD1 aligns across 7 bases. The CDR3 is 13 residues long. Germline lookup yields CDR1 DFQATT and CDR2 SNEGSKA (reference sequence). Unmatched junction bases numbered 2, after V lost 6 bases and J lost 0 bases. The CDR3 DNA follows: TGCAGTGCGTGGACAGGTAGCAATCAGCCCCAGCATTTT. It yields the protein CSAWTGSNQPQHF.

CDR3 nucleotide sequence: TGCAGTGCTAGAGAGCCCCGGGCAGCCTGGTCCGGAGCTTTCTTT. Protein sequence: CSAREPRAAWSGAFF. The chain uses TRBV20-1 and TRBJ1-1, with D unresolved. The CDR3 spans 15 residues. Germline values: CDR1 DFQATT, CDR2 SNEGSKA (reference sequence). Trimming removed 0 bases from V and 10 bases from J, with 21 bases in between.

The chain joins TRBV5-1 to TRBJ1-2; D is unclear. V lost 0 bases and J lost 2, with 8 bases in between. Germline-derived CDR1 and CDR2 are SGHRS and YFSETQ. The CDR3 runs to 14 residues. The CDR3 DNA is TGCGCCAGCAGCTTGGAGTCAGTGAACTATGGCTACACCTTC. It is translated as CASSLESVNYGYTF.

This clonotype was picked up a small number of times. The CDR3, as DNA: TGTGCCAGTAGCCGACCACAGGGGAAAAATGGCTATGGCTACACCTTC. Translating it yields CASSRPQGKNGYGYTF. The chain links TRBV19 to TRBJ1-2, with TRBD1 matching 7 bases. Trimming removed 6 bases from V and 4 bases from J; junction bases left unmatched: 14. This CDR3 is built from 16 residues. Germline V CDR1 and CDR2: LNHDA, SQIVND (reference sequence).

This clonotype appeared many times. The chain has TRBV5-1 and TRBJ2-5, with D tentatively TRBD2 (6 bases). Germline CDR1 reads SGHRS; CDR2 reads YFSETQ. The CDR3 is 14 residues long. Trimming stripped 0 bases from V and 2 bases from J, with 8 bases between. For the CDR3, the DNA is TGCGCCAGCAGCTTGGCCGGGAGTCAAGAGACCCAGTACTTC. Translated: CASSLAGSQETQYF. The variable domain in full, with the rest retrieved from reference TRBV5-1 and TRBJ2-5, is KAGVTQTPRYLIKTRGQQVTLSCSPISGHRSVSWYQQTPGQGLQFLFEYFSETQRNKGNFPGRFSGRQFSNSRSEMNVSTLELGDSALYLCASSLAGSQETQYFGPGTRLLVL.

The V gene is TRBV29-1, the J gene TRBJ2-1, with 7 bases lining up with TRBD2. V was clipped by 4 bases and J by 7 bases; unmatched bases: 13. The CDR3 loop spans 15 amino acids. Germline assignment: CDR1 SQVTM and CDR2 ANQGSEA. The CDR3 DNA sequence: TGCAGCGTTGGATCAAGGTTTGACGGGGGGAATGAGCAGTTCTTC. This translates into CSVGSRFDGGNEQFF.

This clonotype turned up a few times. The chain couples TRBV9 to TRBJ2-7, with D perhaps given as TRBD1 or TRBD2 (5 bases each). Per the germline V gene, CDR1 is SGDLS and CDR2 is YYNGEE. The V end lost 4 bases, the J end lost 3 bases, and 8 bases lay between the germline ends. The CDR3 extends over 12 amino acids. The CDR3 DNA reads as TGTGCCAGCAGCAGGGACGACTACGAGCAGTACTTC. This translates into CASSRDDYEQYF.

There are a few counts of this clonotype. The rearrangement joins TRBV10-3 to TRBJ2-7; possibly TRBD2 for D (7 bases). Per the germline V gene, CDR1 is ENHRY and CDR2 is SYGVKD. The CDR3 length is 15 residues. V lost 6 bases and J lost 5, with 20 bases in between. The CDR3: CAIRRGGKVTDEQYV. CDR3 DNA sequence: TGTGCCATCAGGAGGGGGGGCAAAGTCACCGACGAGCAGTACGTC.

This chain connects TRBV6-5 to TRBJ2-1; D is unclear. Trimming took off 2 bases at V and 6 bases at J, with 5 bases between the two ends. The CDR3 runs 12 residues. Germline-derived CDR1 and CDR2 are MNHEY and SVGAGI. DNA of the CDR3: TGTGCCAGCAGTTACGCTCCCAATGAGCAGTTCTTC. Translating it yields CASSYAPNEQFF.

At least ten counts were recorded for this clonotype. V gene TRBV20-1 combines with J gene TRBJ2-7, with TRBD2 matching over 8 bases. Germline CDR1 DFQATT, CDR2 SNEGSKA (reference sequence). This CDR3 contains 17 residues. Trimming at V came to 5 bases and at J to 0 bases, leaving 15 bases not matched to a gene. CDR3 DNA: TGCAGTGCTCTGACGGAGACTAGCGTGTCGAGCTCCTACGAGCAGTACGTC. This translates into CSALTETSVSSSYEQYV.

The genes are TRBV7-9 and TRBJ2-7; 9 nucleotides agree with TRBD1. In germline, CDR1 is SEHNR, CDR2 FQNEAQ (reference sequence). The CDR3 consists of 15 residues. Trimming took 5 bases from V and 2 from J; bases not matched to a gene: 7. CDR3 amino acids: CASSPGQGHAYEQYF. The CDR3 coding sequence is TGTGCCAGCAGCCCCGGACAGGGGCACGCCTACGAGCAGTACTTC.

This clonotype was counted a few times. The chain couples TRBV5-1 to TRBJ2-1, with 10 bases aligning to TRBD2. After removal of 6 bases from V and 7 bases from J, the junction contained 10 bases not matched to a gene. Germline V gene data show CDR1 as SGHRS and CDR2 as YFSETQ. CDR3 length: 15 amino acids. This CDR3 reads CASTSSSGGFNEQFF. Written as DNA, the CDR3 is TGCGCCAGCACATCATCTAGCGGGGGCTTTAATGAGCAGTTCTTC.

The chain recombines TRBV20-1 with TRBJ1-5, with TRBD1 matching 7 bases. This CDR3 comprises 14 residues. Germline CDR1 reads DFQATT; CDR2 reads SNEGSKA (reference sequence). V gave up 0 bases and J gave up 4 bases; unmatched junction bases: 3. CDR3 amino acids: CSARDPQGNQPQHF. Here the CDR3 DNA reads TGCAGTGCTAGAGACCCACAGGGGAATCAGCCCCAGCATTTT.

This sequence joins TRBV12-3 or TRBV12-4 and TRBJ2-7; TRBD2 matches 7 bases. Germline trimming cut 6 bases from V and 4 bases from J; bases unmatched to any gene: 6. The CDR3 contains 13 residues. The CDR3: CASRRGSRYEQYF. The CDR3 bases are TGTGCCAGCAGGCGGGGGTCTCGGTACGAGCAGTACTTC.

J is TRBJ2-5 and V is TRBV5-1, with D perhaps given as TRBD1 or TRBD2 (5 bases each). The CDR3 covers 13 residues. Trimming took 3 bases from V and 5 from J, leaving 11 bases between them. The germline V gene encodes CDR1 SGHRS and CDR2 YFSETQ. The CDR3 sequence is CASSSRGVETQYF. Written as DNA, the CDR3 is TGCGCCAGCAGCTCCAGAGGGGTGGAGACCCAGTACTTC.

This clonotype was observed a handful of times. The V call is TRBV5-1, the J call TRBJ2-1, with TRBD1 matching over 9 bases. CDR1 and CDR2 from the germline V gene are SGHRS and YFSETQ. J was trimmed by 8 bases and V by 4 bases; bases with no gene match: 4. This CDR3 has 13 amino acids. CDR3 coding DNA: TGCGCCAGCAGCACGGACAGGGGAGATGAGCAGTTCTTC. It codes for CASSTDRGDEQFF.

The sample holds a few counts of this clonotype. The rearrangement uses TRBV12-3 or TRBV12-4 and TRBJ1-2, with unresolved D. The germline V and J ends were trimmed by 4 bases and 4 bases, with 13 bases remaining between them. The CDR3 covers 14 residues. The CDR3 spells CASSSSQGPYGYTF. CDR3 DNA sequence: TGTGCCAGCAGTTCCAGTCAAGGGCCCTATGGCTACACCTTC.

This clonotype showed up just a few times. The chain combines TRBV25-1 with TRBJ2-2; the D is unclear. The germline V and J ends were trimmed by 5 bases and 6 bases, with 10 bases remaining between them. Germline V gives CDR1 MGHDK, CDR2 SYGVNS. CDR3 length: 13 amino acids. The CDR3 region is CASSSGIAGELFF. The CDR3 bases are TGTGCCAGCAGTTCGGGCATCGCCGGGGAGCTGTTTTTT.

V and J are TRBV7-2 and TRBJ1-2, with D tentatively TRBD1 (6 bases). Trimming stripped 7 bases from V and 7 bases from J, with 25 bases between. CDR1 and CDR2 (germline): SGHTA, FQGNSA. The CDR3 covers 16 residues. The CDR3: CASTLEGEVGVRGYTF. CDR3 nucleotides: TGTGCCAGCACCCTAGAGGGGGAAGTAGGGGTGCGTGGCTACACCTTC.

The J gene is TRBJ1-1, the V gene TRBV4-3; D call uncertain. V lost 2 bases and J lost 2, with 18 bases in between. This CDR3 comprises 17 residues. CDR1 is LGHNA, CDR2 YSLEER, per germline. CDR3 DNA: TGCGCCAGCAGCCAATCGGCCGCCCGACTAAGCAACACTGAAGCTTTCTTT. Its translation: CASSQSAARLSNTEAFF.